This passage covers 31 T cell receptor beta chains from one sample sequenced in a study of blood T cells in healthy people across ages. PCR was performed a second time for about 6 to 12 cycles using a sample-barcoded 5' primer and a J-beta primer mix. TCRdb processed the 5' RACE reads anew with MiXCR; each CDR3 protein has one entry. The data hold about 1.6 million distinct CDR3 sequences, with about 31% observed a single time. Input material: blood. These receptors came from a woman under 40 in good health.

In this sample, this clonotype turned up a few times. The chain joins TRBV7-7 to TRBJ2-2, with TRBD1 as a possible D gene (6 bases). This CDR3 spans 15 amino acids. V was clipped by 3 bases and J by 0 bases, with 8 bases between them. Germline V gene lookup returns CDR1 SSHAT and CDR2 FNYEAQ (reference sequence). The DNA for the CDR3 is TGTGCCAGCAGCTTCGCAGGGGCGAACACCGGGGAGCTGTTTTTT. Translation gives CASSFAGANTGELFF. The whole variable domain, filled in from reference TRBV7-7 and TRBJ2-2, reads GAGVSQSPRYKVTKRGQDVTLRCDPISSHATLYWYQQALGQGPEFLTYFNYEAQPDKSGLPSDRFSAERPEGSISTLTIQRTEQRDSAMYRCASSFAGANTGELFFGEGSRLTVL.

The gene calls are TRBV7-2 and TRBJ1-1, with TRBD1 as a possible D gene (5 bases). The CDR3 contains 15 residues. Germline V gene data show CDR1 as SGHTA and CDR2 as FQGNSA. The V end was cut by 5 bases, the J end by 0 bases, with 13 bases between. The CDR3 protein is CASSTCREMNTEAFF. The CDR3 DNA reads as TGTGCCAGCAGCACCTGCAGGGAAATGAACACTGAAGCTTTCTTT. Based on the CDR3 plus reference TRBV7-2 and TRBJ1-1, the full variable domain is GAGVSQSPSNKVTEKGKDVELRCDPISGHTALYWYRQSLGQGLEFLIYFQGNSAPDKSGLPSDRFSAERTGGSVSTLTIQRTQQEDSAVYLCASSTCREMNTEAFFGQGTRLTVV.

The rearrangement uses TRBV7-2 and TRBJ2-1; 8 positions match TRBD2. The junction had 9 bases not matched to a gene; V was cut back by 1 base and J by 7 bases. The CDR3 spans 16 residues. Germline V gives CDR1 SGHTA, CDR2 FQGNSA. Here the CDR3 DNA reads TGTGCCAGCAGCTTAGAAGTAAGGACTAGCAAAAATGAGCAGTTCTTC. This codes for CASSLEVRTSKNEQFF.

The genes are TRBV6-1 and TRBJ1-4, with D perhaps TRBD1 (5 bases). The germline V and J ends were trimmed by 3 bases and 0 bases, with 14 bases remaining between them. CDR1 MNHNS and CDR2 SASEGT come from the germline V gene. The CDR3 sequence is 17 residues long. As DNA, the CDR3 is TGTGCCAGCAGTGACCCCATGGGACGGCCAACTAATGAAAAACTGTTTTTT. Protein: CASSDPMGRPTNEKLFF.

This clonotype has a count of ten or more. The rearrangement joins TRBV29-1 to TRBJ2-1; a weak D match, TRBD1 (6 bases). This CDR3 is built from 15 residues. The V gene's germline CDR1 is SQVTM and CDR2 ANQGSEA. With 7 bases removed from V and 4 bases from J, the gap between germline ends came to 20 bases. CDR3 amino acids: CSELSVGTLYNEQFF. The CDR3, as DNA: TGCAGCGAGCTCTCTGTCGGGACATTATACAATGAGCAGTTCTTC.

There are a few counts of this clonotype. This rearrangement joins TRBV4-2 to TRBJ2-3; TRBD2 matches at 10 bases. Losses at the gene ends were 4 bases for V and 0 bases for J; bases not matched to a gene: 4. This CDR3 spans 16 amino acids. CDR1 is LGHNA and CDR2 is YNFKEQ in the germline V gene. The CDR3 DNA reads TGTGCCAGCAGCCTGGAGCGGGGGGGGAGCACAGATACGCAGTATTTT. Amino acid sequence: CASSLERGGSTDTQYF.

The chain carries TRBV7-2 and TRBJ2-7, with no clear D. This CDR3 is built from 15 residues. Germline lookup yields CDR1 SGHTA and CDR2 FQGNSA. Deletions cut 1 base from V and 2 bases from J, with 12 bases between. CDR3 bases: TGTGCCAGCAGCTTAGGCAAAATGGGCCCCTACGAGCAGTACTTC. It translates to CASSLGKMGPYEQYF.

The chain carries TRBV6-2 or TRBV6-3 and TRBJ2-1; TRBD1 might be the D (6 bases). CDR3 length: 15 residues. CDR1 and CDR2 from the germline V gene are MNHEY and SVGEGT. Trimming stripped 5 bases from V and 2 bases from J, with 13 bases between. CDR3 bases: TGTGCCAGCAGTGCAACAGGGAAACCCTACAATGAGCAGTTCTTC. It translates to CASSATGKPYNEQFF.

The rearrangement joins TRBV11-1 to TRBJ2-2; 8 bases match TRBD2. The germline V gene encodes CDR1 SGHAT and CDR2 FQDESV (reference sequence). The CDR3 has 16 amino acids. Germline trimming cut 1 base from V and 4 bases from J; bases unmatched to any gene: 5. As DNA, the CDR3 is TGTGCCAGCAGCTTAGGGAGCGGGGGATTCACCGGGGAGCTGTTTTTT. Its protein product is CASSLGSGGFTGELFF.

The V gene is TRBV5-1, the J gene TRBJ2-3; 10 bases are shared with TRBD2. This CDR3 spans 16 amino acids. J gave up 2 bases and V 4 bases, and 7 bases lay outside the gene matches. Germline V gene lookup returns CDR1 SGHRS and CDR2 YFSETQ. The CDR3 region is CASSLGLAEFTDTQYF. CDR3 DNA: TGCGCCAGCAGCCTCGGACTAGCGGAGTTCACAGATACGCAGTATTTT.

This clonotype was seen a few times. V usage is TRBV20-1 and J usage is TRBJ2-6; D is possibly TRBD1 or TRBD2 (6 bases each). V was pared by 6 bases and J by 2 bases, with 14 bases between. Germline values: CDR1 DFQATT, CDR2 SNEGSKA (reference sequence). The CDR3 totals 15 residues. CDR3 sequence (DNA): TGCAGTGCGAAGGGGGGTAGGCCTGGGGCCAACGTCCTGACTTTC. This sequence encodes CSAKGGRPGANVLTF.

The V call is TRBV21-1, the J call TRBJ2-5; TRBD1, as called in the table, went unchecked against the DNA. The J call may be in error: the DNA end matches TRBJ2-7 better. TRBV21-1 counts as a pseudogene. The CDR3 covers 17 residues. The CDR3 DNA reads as TGTGCCAGCAGCTCTTCGCCCCTGGGGGGAATCCGCTACGAGCAGTACTTC. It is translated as CASSSSPLGGIRYEQYF.

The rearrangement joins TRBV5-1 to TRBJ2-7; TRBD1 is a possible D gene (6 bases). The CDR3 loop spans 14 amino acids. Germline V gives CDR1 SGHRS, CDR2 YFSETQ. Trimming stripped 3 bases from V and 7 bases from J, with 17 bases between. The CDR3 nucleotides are TGCGCCAGCAGCTCCATTAGTGGGGGCCGGGAGCAGTACTTC. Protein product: CASSSISGGREQYF.

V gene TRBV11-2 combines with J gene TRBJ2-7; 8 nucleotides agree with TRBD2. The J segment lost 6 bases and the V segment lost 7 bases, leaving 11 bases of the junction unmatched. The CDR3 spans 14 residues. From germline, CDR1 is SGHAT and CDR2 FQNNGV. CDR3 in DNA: TGTGCCAGCACCCTATTAGCGGGATCCACCGAGCAGTACTTC. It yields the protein CASTLLAGSTEQYF.

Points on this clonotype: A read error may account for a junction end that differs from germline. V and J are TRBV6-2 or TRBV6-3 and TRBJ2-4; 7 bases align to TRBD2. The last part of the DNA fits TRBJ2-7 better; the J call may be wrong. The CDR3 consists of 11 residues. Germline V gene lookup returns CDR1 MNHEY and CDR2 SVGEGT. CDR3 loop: CTSTLAGEQYF. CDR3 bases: TGTACCAGCACCTTAGCGGGCGAGCAGTACTTC.

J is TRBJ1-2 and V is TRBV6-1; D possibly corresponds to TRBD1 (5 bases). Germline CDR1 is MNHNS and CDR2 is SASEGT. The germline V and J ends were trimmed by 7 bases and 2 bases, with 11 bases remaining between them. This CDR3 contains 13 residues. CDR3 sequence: CASNRPGNYGYTF. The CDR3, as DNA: TGTGCCAGCAACAGGCCGGGCAACTATGGCTACACCTTC.

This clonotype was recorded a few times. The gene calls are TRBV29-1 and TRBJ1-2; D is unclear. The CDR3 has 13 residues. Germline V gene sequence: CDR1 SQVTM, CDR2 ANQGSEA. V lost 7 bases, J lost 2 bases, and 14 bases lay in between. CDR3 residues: CSAHLLGNYGYTF. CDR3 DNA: TGCAGCGCCCATCTTTTGGGGAACTATGGCTACACCTTC.

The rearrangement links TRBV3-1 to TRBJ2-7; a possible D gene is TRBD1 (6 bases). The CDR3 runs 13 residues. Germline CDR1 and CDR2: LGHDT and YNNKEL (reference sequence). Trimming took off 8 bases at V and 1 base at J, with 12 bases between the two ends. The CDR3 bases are TGTGCCAGCGCTTTGACAGGTTCCTACGAGCAGTACTTC. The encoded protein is CASALTGSYEQYF.

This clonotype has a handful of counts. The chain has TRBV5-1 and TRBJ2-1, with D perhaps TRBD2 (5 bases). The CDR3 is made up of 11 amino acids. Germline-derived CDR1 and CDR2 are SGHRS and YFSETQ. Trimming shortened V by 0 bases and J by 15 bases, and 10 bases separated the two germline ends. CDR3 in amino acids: CASSLGGKWFF. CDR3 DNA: TGCGCCAGCAGCTTGGGAGGGAAGTGGTTCTTC.

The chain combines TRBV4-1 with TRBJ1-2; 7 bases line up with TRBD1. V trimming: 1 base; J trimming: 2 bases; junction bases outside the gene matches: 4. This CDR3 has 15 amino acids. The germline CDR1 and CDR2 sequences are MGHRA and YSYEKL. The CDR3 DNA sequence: TGCGCCAGCAGCCAAGGGGGACAGAGCAACTATGGCTACACCTTC. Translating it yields CASSQGGQSNYGYTF.

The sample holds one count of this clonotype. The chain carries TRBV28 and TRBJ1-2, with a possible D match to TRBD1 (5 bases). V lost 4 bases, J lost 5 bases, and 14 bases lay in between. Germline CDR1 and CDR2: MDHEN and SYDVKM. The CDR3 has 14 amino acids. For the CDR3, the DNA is TGTGCCAGCAGTTACCGGACATTTAATTATGGCTACACCTTC. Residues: CASSYRTFNYGYTF.

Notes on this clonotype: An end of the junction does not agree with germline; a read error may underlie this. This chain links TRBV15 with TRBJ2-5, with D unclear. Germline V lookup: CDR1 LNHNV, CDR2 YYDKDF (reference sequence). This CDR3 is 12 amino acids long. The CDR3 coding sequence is TGTACCACCAGCAGTCCCTTAGAGACCCAGTACTTC. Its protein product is CTTSSPLETQYF.

Here the CDR3 DNA reads TGTGCCAGCAGCAGGACTAATCCCGGGGGTGAGCAGTTCTTC. This codes for CASSRTNPGGEQFF. V usage is TRBV7-9 and J usage is TRBJ2-1, with D possibly matching TRBD2 (6 bases). V was pared by 5 bases and J by 9 bases, with 17 bases between. There are 14 residues in the CDR3. CDR1 is SEHNR and CDR2 is FQNEAQ in the germline V gene (reference sequence).

CDR3 coding DNA: TGTGCCAGCAGCCAAAGTGACAGTTTGGCTTTCTTT. It translates to CASSQSDSLAFF. The gene calls are TRBV3-1 and TRBJ1-1; weak D call: TRBD1 (5 bases). Germline CDR1 reads LGHDT; CDR2 reads YNNKEL (reference sequence). The V end was cut by 2 bases, the J end by 11 bases, with 12 bases between. This CDR3 is 12 amino acids long.

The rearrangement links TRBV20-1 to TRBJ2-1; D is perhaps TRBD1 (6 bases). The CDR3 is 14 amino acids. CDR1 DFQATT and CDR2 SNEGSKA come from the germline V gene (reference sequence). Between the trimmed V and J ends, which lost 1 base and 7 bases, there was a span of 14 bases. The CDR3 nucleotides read TGCAGTGCTAGAGTCGCCAGGGGATCGAATGAGCAGTTCTTC. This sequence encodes CSARVARGSNEQFF.

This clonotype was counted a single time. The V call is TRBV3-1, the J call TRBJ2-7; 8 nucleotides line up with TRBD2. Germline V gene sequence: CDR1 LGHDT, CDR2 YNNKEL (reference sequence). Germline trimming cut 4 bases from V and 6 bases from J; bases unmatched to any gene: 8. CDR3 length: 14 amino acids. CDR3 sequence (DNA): TGTGCCAGCAGCCCCCAGGGAGCGGGAGCCGAGCAGTACTTC. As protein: CASSPQGAGAEQYF.

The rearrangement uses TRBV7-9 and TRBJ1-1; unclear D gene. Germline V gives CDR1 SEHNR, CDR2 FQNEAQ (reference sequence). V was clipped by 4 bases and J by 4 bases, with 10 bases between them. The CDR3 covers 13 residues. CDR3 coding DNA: TGTGCCAGCAGCTCACGTTTCGGCACTGAAGCTTTCTTT. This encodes CASSSRFGTEAFF.

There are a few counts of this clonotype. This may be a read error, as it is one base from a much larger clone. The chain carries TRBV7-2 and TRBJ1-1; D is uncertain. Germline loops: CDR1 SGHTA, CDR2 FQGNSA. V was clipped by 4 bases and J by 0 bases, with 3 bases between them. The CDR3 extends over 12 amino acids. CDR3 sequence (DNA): TGTGCCAGCAGCTGGGTGAACACTGAAGCTTTCTTT. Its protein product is CASSWVNTEAFF.

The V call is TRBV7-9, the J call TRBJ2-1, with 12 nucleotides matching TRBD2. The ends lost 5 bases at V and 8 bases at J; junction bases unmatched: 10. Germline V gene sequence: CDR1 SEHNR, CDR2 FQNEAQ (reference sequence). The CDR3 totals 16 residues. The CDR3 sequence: CASSPRLAGARDEQFF. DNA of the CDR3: TGTGCCAGCAGCCCGAGACTAGCGGGGGCCCGAGATGAGCAGTTCTTC.

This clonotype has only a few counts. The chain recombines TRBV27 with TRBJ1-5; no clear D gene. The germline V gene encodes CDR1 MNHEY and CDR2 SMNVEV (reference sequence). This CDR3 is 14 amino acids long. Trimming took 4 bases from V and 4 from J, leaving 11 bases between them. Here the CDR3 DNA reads TGTGCCAGCAGTTCAACTGTAGGGAATCAGCCCCAGCATTTT. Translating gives CASSSTVGNQPQHF.

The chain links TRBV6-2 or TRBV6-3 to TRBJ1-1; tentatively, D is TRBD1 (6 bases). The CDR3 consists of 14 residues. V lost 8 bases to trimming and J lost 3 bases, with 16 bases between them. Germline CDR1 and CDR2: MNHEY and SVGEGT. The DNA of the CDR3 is TGTGCCAGCCGGGCCGGGGGGGCCCACACTGAAGCTTTCTTT. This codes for CASRAGGAHTEAFF.